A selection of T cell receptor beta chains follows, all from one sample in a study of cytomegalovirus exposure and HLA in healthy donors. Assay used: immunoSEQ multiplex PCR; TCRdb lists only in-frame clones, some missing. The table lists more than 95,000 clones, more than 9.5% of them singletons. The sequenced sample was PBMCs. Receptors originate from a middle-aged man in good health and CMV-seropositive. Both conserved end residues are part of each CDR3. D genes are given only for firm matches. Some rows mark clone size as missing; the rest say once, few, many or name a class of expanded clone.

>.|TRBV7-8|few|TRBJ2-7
TGTGCCAGCAGCTTGGAGGGTGGAGGCGAGCAGTACTTC
CASSLEGGGEQYF
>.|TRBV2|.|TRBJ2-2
TGTGCCAGCAGTGAACAGATTGCCCCAAACACCGGGGAGCTGTTTTTT
CASSEQIAPNTGELFF
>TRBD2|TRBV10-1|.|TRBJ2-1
TGCGCCAGCAGAGCGGGAGGTGGAAGTGAGCAGTTCTTC
CASRAGGGSEQFF
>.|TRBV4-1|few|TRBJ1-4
TGCGCCAGCAGCCAAGAAACAGGGTTCGCTAATGAAAAACTGTTTTTT
CASSQETGFANEKLFF
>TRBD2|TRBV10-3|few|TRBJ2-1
TGTGCCATCAGTGAGTCGACCAGCGGGAGCTACAATGAGCAGTTCTTC
CAISESTSGSYNEQFF
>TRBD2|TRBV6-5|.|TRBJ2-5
TGTGCCAGCAGCTCAGGACTAGCGAGTGTAGAGACCCAGTACTTC
CASSSGLASVETQYF
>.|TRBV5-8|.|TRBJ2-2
TGTGCCAGCAGCTTGGTATTCTCCACAGGCGGGGAGCTGTTTTTT
CASSLVFSTGGELFF
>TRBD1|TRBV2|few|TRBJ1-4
TGTGCCAGCAGCAGGGGACAGCCTCCGTATGAAAAACTGTTTTTT
CASSRGQPPYEKLFF
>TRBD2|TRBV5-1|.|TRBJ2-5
TGCGCCAGCAGCTTGGGATTAGCGGGAGAGGGAGAGACCCAGTACTTC
CASSLGLAGEGETQYF
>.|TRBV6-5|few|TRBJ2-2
TGTGCCAGCAGTTATATAGGAGGGGGCAGTACCGGGGAGCTGTTTTTT
CASSYIGGGSTGELFF
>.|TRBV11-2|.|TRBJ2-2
TGTGCCAGCAGCTTAGGAAACTCCAACACCGGGGAGCTGTTTTTT
CASSLGNSNTGELFF
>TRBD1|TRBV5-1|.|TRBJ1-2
TGCGCCAGCAGCCCTGGACAGGTCTATGGCTACACCTTC
CASSPGQVYGYTF
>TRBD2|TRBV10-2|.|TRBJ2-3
TGCGCCAGCAGTGACCGGGGGGGCGCAGGCACAGATACGCAGTATTTT
CASSDRGGAGTDTQYF
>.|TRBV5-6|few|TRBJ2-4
TGTGCCAGCAGCTTGGTGGAGGGAGCCAAAAACATTCAGTACTTC
CASSLVEGAKNIQYF
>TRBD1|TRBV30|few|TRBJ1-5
TGTGCCTGGAGTGTACAGGGACAGCTTAATCAGCCCCAGCATTTT
CAWSVQGQLNQPQHF
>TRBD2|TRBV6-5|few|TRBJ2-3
TGTGCCAGCAGTTACTCGCTAGCGGGGGGCACAGATACGCAGTATTTT
CASSYSLAGGTDTQYF
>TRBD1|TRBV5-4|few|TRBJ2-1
TGTGCCAGCAGACGTCCGGGACAGGGGTTCAATGAGCAGTTCTTC
CASRRPGQGFNEQFF
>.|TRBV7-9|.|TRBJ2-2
TGTGCCAGCAGCTACAGGGCCACCGGGGAGCTGTTTTTT
CASSYRATGELFF
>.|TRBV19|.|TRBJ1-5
TGTGCCAGTAGTATGCTGGCTTCGAAATTTGAAAATCAGCCCCAGCATTTT
CASSMLASKFENQPQHF
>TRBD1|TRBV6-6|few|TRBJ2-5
TGTGCCAGCAGTTTGGACAGGGACCAAGAGACCCAGTACTTC
CASSLDRDQETQYF
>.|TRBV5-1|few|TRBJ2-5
TGCGCCAGCAGCACCCAGGTACCCCAAGAGACCCAGTACTTC
CASSTQVPQETQYF
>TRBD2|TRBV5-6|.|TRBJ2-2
TGTGCCAGCAGCAGACTAGCGGGACGGACCGGGGAGCTGTTTTTT
CASSRLAGRTGELFF
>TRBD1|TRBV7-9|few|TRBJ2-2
TGTGCCAGCAGCCAACGGACAGGACCCGGGGAGCTGTTTTTT
CASSQRTGPGELFF
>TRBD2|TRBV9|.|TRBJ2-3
TGTGCCAGCAGCGTCTTAGGGACTAGTTTAGCAGATACGCAGTATTTT
CASSVLGTSLADTQYF
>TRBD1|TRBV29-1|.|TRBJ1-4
TGCAGCGTTGCGACGACAGGGGTGAATGAAAAACTGTTTTTT
CSVATTGVNEKLFF
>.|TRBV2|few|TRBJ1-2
TGTGCCAGCAGTGGCGAGGTCGGGTTAATGGACTATGGCTACACCTTC
CASSGEVGLMDYGYTF
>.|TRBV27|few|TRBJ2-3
TGTGCCAGCAGTCCCCAGACAGATACGCAGTATTTT
CASSPQTDTQYF
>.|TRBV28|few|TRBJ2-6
TGTGCCAGCAGCCGTGGTGAGAGCTCTGGGGCCAACGTCCTGACTTTC
CASSRGESSGANVLTF
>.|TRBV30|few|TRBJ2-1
TGTGCCTTCCGGGGGAATTGGAATGAGCAGTTCTTC
CAFRGNWNEQFF
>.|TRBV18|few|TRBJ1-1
TGTGCCAGCTCACCACGGAGCTCGAACACTGAAGCTTTCTTT
CASSPRSSNTEAFF
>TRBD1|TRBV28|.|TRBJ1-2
TGTGCCAGCAGACCGCCTACCGGACAGGGATATGGCTACACCTTC
CASRPPTGQGYGYTF
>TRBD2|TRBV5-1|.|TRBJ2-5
TGCGCCAGCAGCTTGGGACTAGCGGGAGTCGAAGAGACCCAGTACTTC
CASSLGLAGVEETQYF
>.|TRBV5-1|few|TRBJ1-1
TGCGCCAGCAGCTTGGCTAGGGGAGGTGGGAACACTGAAGCTTTCTTT
CASSLARGGGNTEAFF
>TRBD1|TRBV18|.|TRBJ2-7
TGTGCCAGCTCACCAAGGGGACAGGGGCAGTACGAGCAGTACTTC
CASSPRGQGQYEQYF
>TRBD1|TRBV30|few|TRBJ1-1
TGTGCCTCAGGGACAGGAGGGTACACTGAAGCTTTCTTT
CASGTGGYTEAFF
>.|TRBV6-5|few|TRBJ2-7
TGTGCCAGCAGTTACCCGGGGACCTACGAGCAGTACTTC
CASSYPGTYEQYF
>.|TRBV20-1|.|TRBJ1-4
TGCAGTGCTCGGAGGGACGAAAAACTGTTTTTT
CSARRDEKLFF
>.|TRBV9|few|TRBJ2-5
TGTGCCAGCAGCGTAGGTGGGCAGGGGCAAGAGACCCAGTACTTC
CASSVGGQGQETQYF
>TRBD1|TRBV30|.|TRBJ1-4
TGTGCCTGGAGTGTACAGGGGAAGGAAAAACTGTTTTTT
CAWSVQGKEKLFF
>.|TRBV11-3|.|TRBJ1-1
TGTGCCAGCAGCTTCGGGGGGAACACTGAAGCTTTCTTT
CASSFGGNTEAFF
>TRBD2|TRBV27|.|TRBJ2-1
TGTGCCAGCAACCGGCAGCGGGAGACCCACAATGAGCAGTTCTTC
CASNRQRETHNEQFF
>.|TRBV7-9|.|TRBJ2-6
TGTGCCAGCAGCTTACCTCCTGGGGCCAACGTCCTGACTTTC
CASSLPPGANVLTF
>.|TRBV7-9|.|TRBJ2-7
TGTGCCAGCAGCTCAACAGGGCCCTACGAGCAGTACTTC
CASSSTGPYEQYF
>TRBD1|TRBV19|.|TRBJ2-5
TGTGCCAGTAGTAGGGGACAGGGGGGATTGAGGGGAGAGACCCAGTACTTC
CASSRGQGGLRGETQYF
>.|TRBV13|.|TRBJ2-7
TGTGCCAGCAGCTCAACGGACTCTCATCGGACTTGCTTC
CASSSTDSHRTCF
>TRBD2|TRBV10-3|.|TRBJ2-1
TGTGCCATCAGTGGCCGGACTAGCGGGAGCAATGAGCAGTTCTTC
CAISGRTSGSNEQFF
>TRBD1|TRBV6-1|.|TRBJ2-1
TGTGCCAGCAGTGAAGCGCAGGGGGCCTACAATGAGCAGTTCTTC
CASSEAQGAYNEQFF
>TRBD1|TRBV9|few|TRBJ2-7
TGTGCCAGCAGCGTAGGGTCTGAGGGACAGAGCTCCGAGCAGTACTTC
CASSVGSEGQSSEQYF